This T cell receptor (beta chain) was identified during a study of cytomegalovirus exposure and HLA in healthy donors. It was with 60 Vbeta and 13 Jbeta primers that the PCR ran. Sequencing used immunoSEQ multiplex PCR; TCRdb keeps in-frame clones, though not all of them. The sample carries 100,000 or so clones, about 80% recorded once. Trimming removed 4 bases at V and 0 bases at J, with 13 bases between. CDR3 length equals 15 residues. Germline loops: CDR1 SGHKS, CDR2 YYEKEE (reference sequence). The J gene is TRBJ1-2, the V gene TRBV5-5; D call uncertain. This TCR was sampled from a man under 40 in good health and CMV-seropositive. Material for sequencing was PBMCs. The CDR3 here is CASSGDVRPNYGYTF. The CDR3, as DNA: TGTGCCAGCAGCGGAGATGTTAGGCCTAACTATGGCTACACCTTC.